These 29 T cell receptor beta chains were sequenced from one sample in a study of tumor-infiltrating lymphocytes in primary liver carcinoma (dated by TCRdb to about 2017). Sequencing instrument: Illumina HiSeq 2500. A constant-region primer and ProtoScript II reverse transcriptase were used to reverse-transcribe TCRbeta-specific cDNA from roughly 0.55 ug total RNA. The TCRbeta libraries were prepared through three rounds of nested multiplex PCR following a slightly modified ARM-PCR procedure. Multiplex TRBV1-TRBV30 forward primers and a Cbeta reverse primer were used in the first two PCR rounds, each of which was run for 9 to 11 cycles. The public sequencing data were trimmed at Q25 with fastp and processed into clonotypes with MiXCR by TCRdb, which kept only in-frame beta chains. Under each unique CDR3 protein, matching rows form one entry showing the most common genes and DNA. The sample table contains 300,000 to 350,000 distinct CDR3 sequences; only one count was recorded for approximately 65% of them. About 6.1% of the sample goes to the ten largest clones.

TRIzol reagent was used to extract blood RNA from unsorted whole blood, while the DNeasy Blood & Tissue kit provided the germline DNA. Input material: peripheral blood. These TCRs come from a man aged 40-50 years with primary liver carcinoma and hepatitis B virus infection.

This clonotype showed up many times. The CDR3 sequence is CASTPAGAPKQFF. The CDR3 region has the DNA TGTGCCAGCACTCCTGCGGGGGCCCCTAAGCAGTTCTTC. The V gene is TRBV12-3 or TRBV12-4, the J gene TRBJ2-1, with D perhaps TRBD2 (7 bases). The CDR3 contains 13 residues. The V end lost 7 bases, the J end lost 11 bases, and 18 bases lay between the germline ends.

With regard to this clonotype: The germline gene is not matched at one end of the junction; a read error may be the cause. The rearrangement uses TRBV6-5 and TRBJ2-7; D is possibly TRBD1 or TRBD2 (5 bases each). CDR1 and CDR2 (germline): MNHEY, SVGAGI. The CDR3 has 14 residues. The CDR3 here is CAISYGRETGEQYF. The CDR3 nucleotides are TGTGCCATCAGTTACGGCAGGGAGACGGGGGAGCAGTACTTC.

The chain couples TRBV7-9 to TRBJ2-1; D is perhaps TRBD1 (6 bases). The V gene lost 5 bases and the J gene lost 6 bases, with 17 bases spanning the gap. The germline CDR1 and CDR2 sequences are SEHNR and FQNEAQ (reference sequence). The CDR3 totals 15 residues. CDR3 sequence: CASSPQGLRINEQFF. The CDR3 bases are TGTGCCAGCAGCCCCCAGGGGCTACGTATCAATGAGCAGTTCTTC.

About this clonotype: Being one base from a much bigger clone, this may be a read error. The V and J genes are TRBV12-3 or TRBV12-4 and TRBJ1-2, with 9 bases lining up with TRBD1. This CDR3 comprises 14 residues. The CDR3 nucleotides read TGTGCCAGCAGTCCACAGGGGGCTGGCTATAGCTACACCTTC. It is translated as CASSPQGAGYSYTF.

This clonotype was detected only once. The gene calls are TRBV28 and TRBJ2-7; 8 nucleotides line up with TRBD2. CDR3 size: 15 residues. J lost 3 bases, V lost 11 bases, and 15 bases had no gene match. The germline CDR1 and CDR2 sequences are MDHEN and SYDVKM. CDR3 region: CAWAQAGEKDYEQYF. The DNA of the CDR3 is TGTGCCTGGGCCCAAGCGGGAGAGAAGGACTACGAGCAGTACTTC.

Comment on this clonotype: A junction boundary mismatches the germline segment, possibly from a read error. This chain's CDR3 is CASSLPATGELFF. CDR3 sequence (DNA): TGTGCCAGCAGCTTACCTGCCACCGGGGAGCTGTTCTTT. The rearrangement uses TRBV11-3 and TRBJ2-2, with D possibly being TRBD2 (5 bases). This CDR3 spans 13 amino acids. Germline V CDR1 and CDR2: SGHNT, YENEEA.

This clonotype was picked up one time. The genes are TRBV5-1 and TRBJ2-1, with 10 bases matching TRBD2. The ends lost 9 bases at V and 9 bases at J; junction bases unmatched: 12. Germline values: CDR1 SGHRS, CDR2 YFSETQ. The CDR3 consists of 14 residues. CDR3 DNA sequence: TGCGCCAACTCAGATCGAGGACTAGCGGCTGAGCAGTTCTTC. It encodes CANSDRGLAAEQFF.

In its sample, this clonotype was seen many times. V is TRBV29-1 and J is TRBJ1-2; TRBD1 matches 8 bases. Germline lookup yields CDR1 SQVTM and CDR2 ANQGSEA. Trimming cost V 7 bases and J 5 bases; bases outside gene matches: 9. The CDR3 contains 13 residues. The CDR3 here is CSASGQETYGYTF. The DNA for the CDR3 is TGCAGCGCCTCGGGACAGGAGACATATGGCTACACCTTC.

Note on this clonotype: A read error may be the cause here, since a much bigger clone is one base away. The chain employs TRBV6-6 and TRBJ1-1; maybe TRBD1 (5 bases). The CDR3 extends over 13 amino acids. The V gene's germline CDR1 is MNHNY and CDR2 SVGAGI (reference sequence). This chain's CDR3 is CASTQDTSTKAFF. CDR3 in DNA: TGTGCCAGCACCCAGGACACGAGCACTAAAGCTTTCTTT.

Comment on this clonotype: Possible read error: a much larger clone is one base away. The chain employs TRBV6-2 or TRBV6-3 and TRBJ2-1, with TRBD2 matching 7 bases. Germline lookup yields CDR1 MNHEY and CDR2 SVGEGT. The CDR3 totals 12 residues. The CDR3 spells CASSQRAGEQIF. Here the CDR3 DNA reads TGTGCCAGCAGTCAGAGGGCGGGGGAGCAGATCTTC.

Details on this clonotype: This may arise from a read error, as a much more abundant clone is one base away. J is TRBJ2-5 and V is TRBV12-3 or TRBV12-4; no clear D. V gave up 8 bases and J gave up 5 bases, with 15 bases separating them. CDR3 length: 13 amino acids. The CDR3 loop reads CASSQWVGETQYF. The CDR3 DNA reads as TGTGCCAGCTCTCAGTGGGTGGGGGAGACCCAGTACTTC.

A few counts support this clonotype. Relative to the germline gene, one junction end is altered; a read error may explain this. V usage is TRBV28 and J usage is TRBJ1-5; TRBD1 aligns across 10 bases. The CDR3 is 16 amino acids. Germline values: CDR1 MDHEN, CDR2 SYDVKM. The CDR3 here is CASSLPLDRGNQPQHF. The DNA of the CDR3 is TGTGCCAGTAGTTTACCCTTGGACAGGGGGAATCAGCCCCAGCATTTT. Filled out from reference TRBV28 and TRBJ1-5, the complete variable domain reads DVKVTQSSRYLVKRTGEKVFLECVQDMDHENMFWYRQDPGLGLRLIYFSYDVKMKEKGDIPEGYSVSREKKERFSLILESASTNQTSMYLCASSLPLDRGNQPQHFGDGTRLSIL.

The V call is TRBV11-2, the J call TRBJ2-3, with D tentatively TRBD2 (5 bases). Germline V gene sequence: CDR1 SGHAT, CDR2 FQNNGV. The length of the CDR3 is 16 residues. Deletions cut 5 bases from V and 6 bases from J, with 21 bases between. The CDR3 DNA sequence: TGTGCCAGCAGCGCCGCTGGCGGACTCCGGGATGATACGCAGTATTTT. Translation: CASSAAGGLRDDTQYF.

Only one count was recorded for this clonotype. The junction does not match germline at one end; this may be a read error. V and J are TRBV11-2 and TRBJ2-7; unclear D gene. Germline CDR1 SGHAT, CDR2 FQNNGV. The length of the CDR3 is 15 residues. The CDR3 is CASSLDWAEAYEKYF. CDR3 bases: TGTGCCAGCAGCTTAGATTGGGCAGAGGCATACGAGAAGTACTTC.

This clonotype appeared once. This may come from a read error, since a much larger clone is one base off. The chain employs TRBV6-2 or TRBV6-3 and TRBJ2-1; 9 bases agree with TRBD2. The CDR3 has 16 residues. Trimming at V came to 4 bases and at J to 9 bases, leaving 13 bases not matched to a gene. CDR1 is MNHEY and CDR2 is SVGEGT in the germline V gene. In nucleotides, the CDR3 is TGTGCCAGCAGTTCCCTCGGTAGCGGGAGAGAAGGTGAGCAGTTCTTC. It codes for CASSSLGSGREGEQFF.

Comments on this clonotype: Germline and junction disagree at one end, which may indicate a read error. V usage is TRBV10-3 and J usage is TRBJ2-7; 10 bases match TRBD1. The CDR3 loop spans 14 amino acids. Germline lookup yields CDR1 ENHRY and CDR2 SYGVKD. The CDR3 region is CASSLGTGAREQYF. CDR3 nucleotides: TGTGCCAGCAGTTTAGGGACAGGGGCGCGTGAGCAGTACTTC.

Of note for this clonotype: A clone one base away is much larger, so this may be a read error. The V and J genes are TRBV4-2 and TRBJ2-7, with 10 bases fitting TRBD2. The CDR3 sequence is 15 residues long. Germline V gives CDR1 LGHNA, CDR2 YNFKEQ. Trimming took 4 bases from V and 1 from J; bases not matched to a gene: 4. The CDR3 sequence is CASSPEAGGSYEQYF. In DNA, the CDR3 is TGTGCCAGCAGCCCGGAAGCGGGAGGGTCCTACGAGCAGTACTTC.

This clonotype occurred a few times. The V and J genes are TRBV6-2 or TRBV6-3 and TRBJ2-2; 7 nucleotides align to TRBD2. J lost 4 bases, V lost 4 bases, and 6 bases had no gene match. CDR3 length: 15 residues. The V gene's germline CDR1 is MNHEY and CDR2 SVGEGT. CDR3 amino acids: CASSLAREVTGELFF. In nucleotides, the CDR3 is TGTGCCAGCAGTTTAGCTCGGGAGGTCACCGGGGAGCTGTTTTTT.

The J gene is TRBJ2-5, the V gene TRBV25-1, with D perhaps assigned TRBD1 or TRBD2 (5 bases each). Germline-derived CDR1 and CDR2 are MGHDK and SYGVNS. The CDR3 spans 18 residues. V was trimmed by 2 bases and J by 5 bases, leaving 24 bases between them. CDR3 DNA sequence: TGTGCCAGCAGTGAAAAGCTAGCCGGGACCAACACCAGGGAGACCCAGTACTTC. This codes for CASSEKLAGTNTRETQYF.

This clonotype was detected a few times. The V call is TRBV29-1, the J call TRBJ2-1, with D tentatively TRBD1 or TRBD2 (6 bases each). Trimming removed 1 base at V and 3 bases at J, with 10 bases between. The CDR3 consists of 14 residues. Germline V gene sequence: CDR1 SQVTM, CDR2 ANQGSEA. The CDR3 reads CSVEAQGGYNEQFF. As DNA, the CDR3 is TGCAGCGTTGAAGCACAGGGAGGCTACAATGAGCAGTTCTTC.

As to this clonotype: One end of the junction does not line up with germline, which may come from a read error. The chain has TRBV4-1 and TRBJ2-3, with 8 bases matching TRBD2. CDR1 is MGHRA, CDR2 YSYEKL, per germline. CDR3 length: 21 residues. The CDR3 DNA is TGCGGCAGCAGCCAAGATCAGGAGGAGGCGGGAGGCCGACGAAGCACAGATACGCAGTATTTT. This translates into CGSSQDQEEAGGRRSTDTQYF.

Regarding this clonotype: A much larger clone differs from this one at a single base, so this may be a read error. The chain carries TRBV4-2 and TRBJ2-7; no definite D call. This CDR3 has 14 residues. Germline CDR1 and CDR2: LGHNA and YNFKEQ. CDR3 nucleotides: TGTGTCAGCAGCCAAGGGATAAATGCCCTCGAGCAGTACTTC. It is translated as CVSSQGINALEQYF.

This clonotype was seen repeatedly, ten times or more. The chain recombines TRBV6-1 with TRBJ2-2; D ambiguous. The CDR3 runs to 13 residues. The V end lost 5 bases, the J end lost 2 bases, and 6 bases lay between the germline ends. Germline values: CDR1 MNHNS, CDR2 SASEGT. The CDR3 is CASSPGNTGELFF. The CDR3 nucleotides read TGTGCCAGCAGTCCGGGTAACACCGGGGAGCTGTTTTTT.

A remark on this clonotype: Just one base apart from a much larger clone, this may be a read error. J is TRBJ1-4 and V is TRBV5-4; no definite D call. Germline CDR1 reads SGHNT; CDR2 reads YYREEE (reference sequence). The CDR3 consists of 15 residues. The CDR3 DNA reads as TGTGTCAGCAGCTTGATGGGGTCAACTAATGAAAAACTGTTTTTT. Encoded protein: CVSSLMGSTNEKLFF.

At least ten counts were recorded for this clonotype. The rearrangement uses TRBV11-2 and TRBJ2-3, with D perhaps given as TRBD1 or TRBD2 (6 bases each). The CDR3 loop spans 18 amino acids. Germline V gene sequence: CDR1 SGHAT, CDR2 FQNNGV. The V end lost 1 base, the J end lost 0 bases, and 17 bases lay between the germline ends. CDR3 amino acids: CASSLAGATSSSTDTQYF. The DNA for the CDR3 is TGTGCCAGCAGCTTAGCGGGGGCGACTTCGTCAAGCACAGATACGCAGTATTTT.

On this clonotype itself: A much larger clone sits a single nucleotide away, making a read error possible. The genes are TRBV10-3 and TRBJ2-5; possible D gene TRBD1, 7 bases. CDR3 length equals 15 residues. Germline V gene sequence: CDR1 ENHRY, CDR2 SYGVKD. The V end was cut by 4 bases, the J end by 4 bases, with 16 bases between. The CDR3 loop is CAISGQGGVLETQYF. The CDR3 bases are TGTGCCATCAGTGGCCAGGGGGGAGTATTAGAGACCCAGTACTTC.

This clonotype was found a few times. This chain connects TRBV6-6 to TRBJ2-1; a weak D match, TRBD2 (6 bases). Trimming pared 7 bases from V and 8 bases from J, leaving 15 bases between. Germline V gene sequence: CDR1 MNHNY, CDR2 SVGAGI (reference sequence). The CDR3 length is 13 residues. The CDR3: CASTHKTRDEQFF. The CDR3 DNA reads TGTGCCAGCACCCACAAGACTAGGGATGAGCAGTTCTTC.

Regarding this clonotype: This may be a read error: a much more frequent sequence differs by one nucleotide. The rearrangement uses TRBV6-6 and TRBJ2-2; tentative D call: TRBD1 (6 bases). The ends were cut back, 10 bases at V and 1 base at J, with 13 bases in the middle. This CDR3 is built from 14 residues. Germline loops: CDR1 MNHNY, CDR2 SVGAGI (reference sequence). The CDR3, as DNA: TGTGCCACCCGGACAGAGGAGAACACCGGGGAGCTGTTTTTT. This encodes CATRTEENTGELFF.

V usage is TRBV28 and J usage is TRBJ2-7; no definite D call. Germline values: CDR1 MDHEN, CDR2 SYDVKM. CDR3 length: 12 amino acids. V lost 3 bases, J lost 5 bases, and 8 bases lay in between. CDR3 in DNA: TGTGCCAGCAGTTTCCAGGCCGACGAGCAGTACTTC. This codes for CASSFQADEQYF.